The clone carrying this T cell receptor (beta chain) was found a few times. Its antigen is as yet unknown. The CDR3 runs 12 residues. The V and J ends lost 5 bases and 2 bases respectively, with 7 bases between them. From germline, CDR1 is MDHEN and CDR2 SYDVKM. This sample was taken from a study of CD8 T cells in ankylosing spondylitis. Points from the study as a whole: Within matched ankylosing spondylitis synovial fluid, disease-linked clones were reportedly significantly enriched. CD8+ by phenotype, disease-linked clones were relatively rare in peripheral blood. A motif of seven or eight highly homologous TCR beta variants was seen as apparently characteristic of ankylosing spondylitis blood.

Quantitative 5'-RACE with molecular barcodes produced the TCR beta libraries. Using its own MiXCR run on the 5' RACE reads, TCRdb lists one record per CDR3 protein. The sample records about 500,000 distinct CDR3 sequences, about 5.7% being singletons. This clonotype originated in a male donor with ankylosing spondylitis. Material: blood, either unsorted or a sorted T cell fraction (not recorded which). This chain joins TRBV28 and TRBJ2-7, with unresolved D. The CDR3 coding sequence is TGTGCCAGCAGTCTCAAGACCTACGAGCAGTACTTC. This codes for CASSLKTYEQYF.